This TCR beta chain was found in a study of post-analysis software for immune sequencing data. Whole-study results and caveats: Normalized Chao1 diversity was significantly lower in multiple sclerosis patients than in controls.

TCR beta libraries were prepared from cDNA with unique molecular identifiers. Each sample of about 0.95 to 10 million input T cells yielded about 500,000 cDNA molecules, so each molecule approximated one T cell. TCRdb redid the calling of the PCR reads with MiXCR, one entry per CDR3 protein. The table lists some 800,000 distinct CDR3 sequences, about 43% of them singletons, with roughly 4.9% in the top ten. A word on this clonotype: Its target is not known.

This clonotype was obtained from a girl aged 10 to 17 with multiple sclerosis. Sequenced: blood.

The CDR3: CSAAGRLYEQYF. CDR3 in DNA: TGCAGTGCTGCGGGGAGGCTCTACGAGCAGTACTTC. The genes are TRBV20-1 and TRBJ2-7; D is possibly TRBD2 (6 bases). Trimming left V 5 bases short and J 3 bases short, with 11 bases between. Germline V CDR1 and CDR2: DFQATT, SNEGSKA (reference sequence). This CDR3 is 12 amino acids long.